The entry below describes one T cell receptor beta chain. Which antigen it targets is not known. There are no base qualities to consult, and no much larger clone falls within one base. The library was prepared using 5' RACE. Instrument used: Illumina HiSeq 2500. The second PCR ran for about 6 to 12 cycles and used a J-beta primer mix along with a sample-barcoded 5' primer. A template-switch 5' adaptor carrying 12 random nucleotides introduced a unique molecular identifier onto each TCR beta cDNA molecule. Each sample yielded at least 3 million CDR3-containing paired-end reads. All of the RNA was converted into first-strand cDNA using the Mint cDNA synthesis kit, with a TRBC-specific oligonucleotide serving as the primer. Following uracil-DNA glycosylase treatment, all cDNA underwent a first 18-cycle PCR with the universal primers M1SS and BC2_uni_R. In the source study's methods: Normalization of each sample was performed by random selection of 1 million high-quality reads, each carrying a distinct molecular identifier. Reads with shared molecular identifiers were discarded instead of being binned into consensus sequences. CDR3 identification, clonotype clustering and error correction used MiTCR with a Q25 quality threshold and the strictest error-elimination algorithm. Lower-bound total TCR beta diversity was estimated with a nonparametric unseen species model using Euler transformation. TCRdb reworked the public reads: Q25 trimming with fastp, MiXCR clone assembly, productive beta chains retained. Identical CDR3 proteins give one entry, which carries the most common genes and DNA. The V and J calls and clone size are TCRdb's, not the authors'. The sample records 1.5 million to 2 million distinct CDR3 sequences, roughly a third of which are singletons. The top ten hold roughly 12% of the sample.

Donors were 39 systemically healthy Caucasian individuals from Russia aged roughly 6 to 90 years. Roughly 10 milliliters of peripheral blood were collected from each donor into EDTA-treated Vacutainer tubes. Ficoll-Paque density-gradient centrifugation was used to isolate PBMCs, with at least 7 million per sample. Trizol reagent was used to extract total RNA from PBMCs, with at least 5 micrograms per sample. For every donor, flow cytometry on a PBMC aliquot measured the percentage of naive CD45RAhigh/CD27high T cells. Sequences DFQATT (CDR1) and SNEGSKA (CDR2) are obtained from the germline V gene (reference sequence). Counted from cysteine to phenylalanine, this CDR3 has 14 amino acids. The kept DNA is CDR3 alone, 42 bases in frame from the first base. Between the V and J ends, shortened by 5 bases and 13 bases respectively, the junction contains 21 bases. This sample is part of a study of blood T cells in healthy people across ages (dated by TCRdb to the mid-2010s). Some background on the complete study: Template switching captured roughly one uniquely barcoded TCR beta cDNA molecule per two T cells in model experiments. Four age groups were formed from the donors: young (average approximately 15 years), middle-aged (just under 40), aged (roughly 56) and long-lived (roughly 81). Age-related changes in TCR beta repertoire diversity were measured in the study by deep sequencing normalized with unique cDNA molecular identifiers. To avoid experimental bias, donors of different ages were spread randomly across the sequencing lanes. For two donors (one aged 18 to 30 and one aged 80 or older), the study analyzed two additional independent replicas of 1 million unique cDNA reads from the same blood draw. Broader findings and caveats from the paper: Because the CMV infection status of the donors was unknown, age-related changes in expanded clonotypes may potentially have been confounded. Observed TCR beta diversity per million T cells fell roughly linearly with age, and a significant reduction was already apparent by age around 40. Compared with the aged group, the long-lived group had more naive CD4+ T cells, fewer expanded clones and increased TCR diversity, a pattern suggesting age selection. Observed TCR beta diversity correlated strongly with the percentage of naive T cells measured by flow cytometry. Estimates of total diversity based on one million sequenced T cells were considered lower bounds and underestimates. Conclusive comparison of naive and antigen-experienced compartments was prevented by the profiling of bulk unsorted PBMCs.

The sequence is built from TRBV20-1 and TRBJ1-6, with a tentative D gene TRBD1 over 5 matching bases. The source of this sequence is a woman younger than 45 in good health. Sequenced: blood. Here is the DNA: TGCAGTGCTCCGAACCGGGACCCCGTTTCTCCCCTCCACTTT. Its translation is CSAPNRDPVSPLHF.